Each of the 14 T cell receptor beta chains below was sequenced from the same sample in a study of cytomegalovirus exposure and HLA in healthy donors. The PCR employed 60 Vbeta primers together with 13 Jbeta primers. Method: immunoSEQ multiplex PCR; TCRdb's copy keeps in-frame clones and lacks some. The data show around 150,000 clones, around three quarters seen once. Input material: PBMCs. Receptors were obtained from a man between 35 and 55 years old in good health and CMV-seropositive.

There are a few counts of this clone. In DNA, the CDR3 is TGCAGCGTTGACGAGTATGGGACTATCTACAATGAGCAGTTCTTC. It encodes CSVDEYGTIYNEQFF. The chain couples TRBV29-1 to TRBJ2-1; 7 bases map to TRBD2. V lost 3 bases, J lost 3 bases, and 8 bases stayed unmatched. The CDR3 totals 15 residues. Germline V gene lookup returns CDR1 SQVTM and CDR2 ANQGSEA.

This chain joins TRBV4-1 and TRBJ2-5; D possibly corresponds to TRBD1 (5 bases). The germline V gene encodes CDR1 MGHRA and CDR2 YSYEKL. The CDR3 loop spans 15 amino acids. The ends were cut back, 0 bases at V and 5 bases at J, with 13 bases in the middle. The CDR3 region has the DNA TGCGCCAGCAGCCAAGAGGTTCAGGGTAGGGAGACCCAGTACTTC. It is translated as CASSQEVQGRETQYF.

This clone was seen only once. The chain employs TRBV5-1 and TRBJ2-1; D is possibly TRBD2 (5 bases). The CDR3 loop spans 17 amino acids. Germline V gene sequence: CDR1 SGHRS, CDR2 YFSETQ. Trimming left V 0 bases short and J 0 bases short, with 13 bases between. The DNA of the CDR3 is TGCGCCAGCAGCTTGGCCGGTGCGGGTGACTCCTACAATGAGCAGTTCTTC. Amino acid sequence: CASSLAGAGDSYNEQFF.

This clone is classed as medium-sized. The chain employs TRBV6-1 and TRBJ1-2; weak D call: TRBD1 (5 bases). The CDR3 consists of 14 residues. CDR1 is MNHNS and CDR2 is SASEGT in the germline V gene. V was shortened by 5 bases and J by 6 bases, with 16 bases between the two germline ends. The CDR3 region has the DNA TGTGCCAGCAGTCCGATAGGCCAGGGCGATGGCTACACCTTC. Amino acids: CASSPIGQGDGYTF.

The chain has TRBV11-2 and TRBJ2-7; D remains unclear. This CDR3 has 13 residues. V was clipped by 3 bases and J by 2 bases, with 8 bases between them. Per the germline V gene, CDR1 is SGHAT and CDR2 is FQNNGV. CDR3 sequence reads: CASSFDSTYEQYF. The DNA for the CDR3 is TGTGCCAGCAGCTTTGACTCAACCTACGAGCAGTACTTC.

This clone has only one observation. V gene TRBV5-1 combines with J gene TRBJ1-1, with D uncertain. Trimming removed 2 bases at V and 1 base at J, with 9 bases between. Per germline, CDR1 SGHRS and CDR2 YFSETQ. The CDR3 sequence is 14 residues long. The CDR3 protein is CASSLEGGNTEAFF. CDR3 DNA: TGCGCCAGCAGCTTAGAAGGAGGGAACACTGAAGCTTTCTTT. The full variable domain, completed using reference TRBV5-1 and TRBJ1-1, is KAGVTQTPRYLIKTRGQQVTLSCSPISGHRSVSWYQQTPGQGLQFLFEYFSETQRNKGNFPGRFSGRQFSNSRSEMNVSTLELGDSALYLCASSLEGGNTEAFFGQGTRLTVV.

The genes are TRBV29-1 and TRBJ1-1, with 8 bases that match TRBD1. The CDR3 is made up of 14 amino acids. Germline values: CDR1 SQVTM, CDR2 ANQGSEA. Unmatched junction bases numbered 12, after V lost 6 bases and J lost 6 bases. The CDR3 reads CSVMGQARIPEAFF. CDR3 in DNA: TGCAGCGTCATGGGACAGGCCCGCATTCCTGAAGCTTTCTTT.

The chain carries TRBV30 and TRBJ1-4; no clear D gene. Trimming cost V 2 bases and J 8 bases, with 12 bases left between them. CDR1 and CDR2 (germline): GTSNPN, SVGIG (reference sequence). The CDR3 is 13 residues long. The CDR3 nucleotides are TGTGCCTGGAGTTTTCAGGTTAACGAAAAACTGTTTTTT. This encodes CAWSFQVNEKLFF.

This rearrangement joins TRBV11-1 to TRBJ1-2; no reliable D call. The CDR3 is 12 residues long. Trimming left V 5 bases short and J 8 bases short, with 12 bases between. In germline, CDR1 is SGHAT, CDR2 FQDESV (reference sequence). CDR3 amino acids: CASSAWASGYTF. CDR3 bases: TGTGCCAGCAGCGCCTGGGCGTCGGGCTACACCTTC.

The chain combines TRBV30 with TRBJ1-1, with unresolved D. CDR3 length: 13 residues. Per germline, CDR1 GTSNPN and CDR2 SVGIG (reference sequence). The V and J ends lost 0 bases and 1 base respectively, with 6 bases between them. CDR3: CAWSVGRNTEAFF. The CDR3, as DNA: TGTGCCTGGAGTGTTGGTAGGAACACTGAAGCTTTCTTT.

This chain links TRBV6-1 with TRBJ2-1; 13 bases match TRBD2. Unmatched junction bases numbered 3, after V lost 2 bases and J lost 8 bases. The CDR3 extends over 15 amino acids. CDR1 and CDR2 from the germline V gene are MNHNS and SASEGT. Here the CDR3 reads CASSEWTSGRHEQFF. The CDR3 bases are TGTGCCAGCAGTGAATGGACTAGCGGGAGACATGAGCAGTTCTTC.

On this clone itself: Without the conserved terminal phenylalanine or tryptophan, this CDR3 likely stems from a read error. The V call is TRBV19, the J call TRBJ1-1; D unclear. Trimming cost V 3 bases and J 3 bases, with 5 bases left between them. CDR3 length: 12 amino acids. Germline lookup yields CDR1 LNHDA and CDR2 SQIVND (reference sequence). The CDR3 DNA sequence: TGTGCCAGTAGTATCCGAGACACTGAAGCTTTCCTT. Translated, it gives CASSIRDTEAFL.

V and J are TRBV2 and TRBJ2-2; TRBD1 matches at 10 bases. The CDR3 is 16 residues long. The germline gives CDR1 SNHLY, CDR2 FYNNEI. J gave up 4 bases and V 9 bases, and 11 bases lay outside the gene matches. The CDR3 sequence is CARSVRTGGTTGELFF. The CDR3 DNA follows: TGTGCCAGATCGGTACGGACAGGGGGTACCACCGGGGAGCTGTTTTTT.

The V call is TRBV5-1, the J call TRBJ1-1; the D is unclear. Deletions cut 7 bases from V and 3 bases from J, with 13 bases between. CDR3 length: 13 amino acids. The germline gives CDR1 SGHRS, CDR2 YFSETQ. The CDR3 DNA reads TGCGCCAGCGCAAGGATGAGGGACACTGAAGCTTTCTTT. This encodes CASARMRDTEAFF.